The next 15 T cell receptor beta chains were all read from a single sample in a study of blood T cell repertoires in COVID-19. Sequenced by immunoSEQ multiplex PCR; TCRdb stores in-frame clones only, minus some. This repertoire shows around 200,000 clones, 80% to 90% found once; its top ten account for approximately 9.9%. Source material: peripheral blood. The receptors stem from a woman aged 60-75 years with COVID-19, enrolled during active disease.

The rearrangement uses TRBV27 and TRBJ1-2; the match to TRBD1 covers 7 bases. CDR3 size: 14 residues. V lost 4 bases to trimming and J lost 6 bases; unmatched junction nucleotides: 8. CDR1 is MNHEY and CDR2 is SMNVEV in the germline V gene (reference sequence). DNA of the CDR3: TGTGCCAGCAGTTCGTCAGGGGGTGGAAATGGCTACACCTTC. It translates to CASSSSGGGNGYTF.

V and J are TRBV7-2 and TRBJ1-6; D is uncertain. Germline V lookup: CDR1 SGHTA, CDR2 FQGNSA. This CDR3 contains 14 residues. V was shortened by 5 bases and J by 7 bases, with 12 bases between the two germline ends. Here the CDR3 DNA reads TGTGCCAGCAGCCCGCGTAGAGGGAATTCACCCCTCCACTTT. Amino acid sequence: CASSPRRGNSPLHF.

The gene calls are TRBV28 and TRBJ2-7, with 8 positions matching TRBD1. The CDR3 covers 14 residues. V dropped 3 bases and J dropped 3; count of bases not matched to a gene: 4. Germline V gives CDR1 MDHEN, CDR2 SYDVKM. In DNA, the CDR3 is TGTGCCAGCAGTTTCAGTGACAGGGGCTACGAGCAGTACTTC. This codes for CASSFSDRGYEQYF.

V usage is TRBV30 and J usage is TRBJ2-7, with D possibly being TRBD2 (5 bases). V was cut by 2 bases and J by 6 bases, with 14 bases left in between. CDR3 length: 13 amino acids. From germline, CDR1 is GTSNPN and CDR2 SVGIG (reference sequence). CDR3 residues: CAWSSDGGFEQYF. For the CDR3, the DNA is TGTGCCTGGAGTAGCGACGGCGGGTTCGAGCAGTACTTC.

This chain joins TRBV28 and TRBJ1-1; weak D call: TRBD1 (6 bases). Per germline, CDR1 MDHEN and CDR2 SYDVKM. Trimming took off 3 bases at V and 0 bases at J, with 14 bases between the two ends. The CDR3 has 16 amino acids. CDR3: CASSLGWDTLNTEAFF. In DNA, the CDR3 is TGTGCCAGCAGTTTGGGCTGGGACACTCTGAACACTGAAGCTTTCTTT.

V and J are TRBV9 and TRBJ2-1; 8 nucleotides align to TRBD2. The germline CDR1 and CDR2 sequences are SGDLS and YYNGEE. Germline trimming cut 0 bases from V and 6 bases from J; bases unmatched to any gene: 5. The CDR3 spans 15 residues. The CDR3 DNA sequence: TGTGCCAGCAGCGTAGGCAGCGGGAGACTCAATGAGCAGTTCTTC. Amino acid sequence: CASSVGSGRLNEQFF.

The rearrangement uses TRBV13 and TRBJ2-3; 15 positions agree with TRBD2. V gave up 5 bases and J gave up 4 bases; unmatched junction bases: 4. The CDR3 runs 16 residues. Germline V gives CDR1 PRHDT, CDR2 FYEKMQ (reference sequence). The CDR3 loop reads CASSTGLAGGSDTQYF. The CDR3, as DNA: TGTGCCAGCAGCACCGGACTAGCGGGAGGGTCAGATACGCAGTATTTT.

J is TRBJ2-7 and V is TRBV5-1, with 10 bases aligning to TRBD2. J was trimmed by 5 bases and V by 1 base; bases with no gene match: 9. The CDR3 contains 16 residues. Germline assignment: CDR1 SGHRS and CDR2 YFSETQ. CDR3 sequence: CASSLTVSGRSDEQYF. CDR3 bases: TGCGCCAGCAGCTTGACCGTTAGCGGGAGGAGTGACGAGCAGTACTTC.

The CDR3 region has the DNA TGTGCCAGCAGGACCAGGGAAGTCGATGGCTACACCTTC. It specifies CASRTREVDGYTF. The chain has TRBV12-3 or TRBV12-4 and TRBJ1-2, with D maybe TRBD1 (5 bases). This CDR3 has 13 amino acids. Trimming took off 6 bases at V and 6 bases at J, with 14 bases between the two ends.

The chain is built from TRBV6-2 or TRBV6-3 and TRBJ1-4; 7 nucleotides align to TRBD1. Trimming cost V 5 bases and J 7 bases; bases outside gene matches: 7. Germline V gene lookup returns CDR1 MNHEY and CDR2 SVGEGT. The CDR3 is made up of 14 amino acids. Here the CDR3 reads CASSTPQGVEKLFF. CDR3 nucleotide sequence: TGTGCCAGCAGTACCCCCCAGGGGGTTGAAAAACTGTTTTTT.

This clone was detected only once. The V and J genes are TRBV20-1 and TRBJ1-2; no definite D call. The CDR3 loop spans 11 amino acids. Trimming took 3 bases from V and 6 from J, leaving 8 bases between them. Germline CDR1 reads DFQATT; CDR2 reads SNEGSKA (reference sequence). The CDR3 region has the DNA TGCAGTGCTAGTCGCAGAAATGGCTACACCTTC. As protein: CSASRRNGYTF.

This chain uses TRBV3-1 (or the pseudogene TRBV3-2) with TRBJ2-5; 9 bases agree with TRBD2. V trimming: 2 bases; J trimming: 2 bases; junction bases outside the gene matches: 3. The CDR3 length is 15 residues. The germline gives CDR1 LGHDT, CDR2 YNNKEL (reference sequence). The CDR3 bases are TGTGCCAGCAGCCAAACGCTAGCGGGGCAAGAGACCCAGTACTTC. Translated: CASSQTLAGQETQYF.

The rearrangement uses TRBV4-1 and TRBJ2-7, with TRBD2 matching over 7 bases. Looked up from germline, CDR1 is MGHRA and CDR2 is YSYEKL. The ends lost 1 base at V and 4 bases at J; junction bases unmatched: 10. This CDR3 has 16 residues. CDR3 DNA: TGCGCCAGCAGCCAAGTCGAGGGCGGGAGACCTTACGAGCAGTACTTC. Amino acids: CASSQVEGGRPYEQYF.

This clone appeared a single time. The chain is built from TRBV30 and TRBJ2-7, with 11 bases lining up with TRBD2. V was clipped by 6 bases and J by 2 bases; unmatched bases: 6. There are 14 residues in the CDR3. Germline values: CDR1 GTSNPN, CDR2 SVGIG (reference sequence). DNA of the CDR3: TGTGCCTGCCCGGGACTAGCGGATCCCTACGAGCAGTACTTC. This translates into CACPGLADPYEQYF.

The chain has TRBV18 and TRBJ1-5, with 7 bases lining up with TRBD1. The germline V gene has CDR1 KGHSH and CDR2 LQKENI. Trimming took 2 bases from V and 1 from J; bases not matched to a gene: 2. The CDR3 is 15 amino acids. The CDR3, as DNA: TGTGCCAGCTCACCAGGGACAGCCAGCAATCAGCCCCAGCATTTT. It translates to CASSPGTASNQPQHF. The variable domain in full, with the rest retrieved from reference TRBV18 and TRBJ1-5, is NAGVMQNPRHLVRRRGQEARLRCSPMKGHSHVYWYRQLPEEGLKFMVYLQKENIIDESGMPKERFSAEFPKEGPSILRIQQVVRGDSAAYFCASSPGTASNQPQHFGDGTRLSIL.